Following are 29 T cell receptor beta chains from one sample sequenced in a study of blood T cell repertoires in COVID-19. This table comes from immunoSEQ multiplex PCR, and its TCRdb copy is limited to in-frame clones, with some not included. Of hundreds of thousands of clones in the sample, 87% were seen once. The sample consisted of PBMCs or T cells enriched from blood (not recorded which). Every receptor here comes from a woman aged 25 to 39 with acute COVID-19.

This clone came up a few times. The rearrangement links TRBV19 to TRBJ1-6; D remains unclear. This CDR3 spans 13 amino acids. Trimming cost V 5 bases and J 11 bases, with 13 bases left between them. Germline loops: CDR1 LNHDA, CDR2 SQIVND (reference sequence). The chain's CDR3 is CASSGSDGAPLHF. In nucleotides, the CDR3 is TGTGCCAGTAGTGGGTCGGACGGGGCACCCCTCCACTTT.

For the CDR3, the DNA is TGTGCCACCAGCAGAGGCGACAGGGGGCCGATGAACACTGAAGCTTTCTTT. Residues: CATSRGDRGPMNTEAFF. V gene TRBV15 combines with J gene TRBJ1-1; 10 nucleotides line up with TRBD1. From germline, CDR1 is LNHNV and CDR2 YYDKDF (reference sequence). The CDR3 is made up of 17 amino acids. The V and J ends lost 1 base and 0 bases, in that order; junction bases with no gene match: 5.

This clone has a handful of counts. The gene calls are TRBV14 and TRBJ2-7; tentatively, D is TRBD2 (6 bases). V shed 2 bases and J shed 0 bases, with 23 bases lying between them. Germline V gene sequence: CDR1 SGHDN, CDR2 FVKESK. This CDR3 spans 19 amino acids. CDR3 protein: CASSQLSRWGDPNSYEQYF. The DNA of the CDR3 is TGTGCCAGCAGCCAACTCTCTCGTTGGGGGGACCCCAACTCCTACGAGCAGTACTTC.

This clone was seen only a few times. The rearrangement links TRBV7-2 to TRBJ2-2; 11 positions agree with TRBD2. The CDR3 loop spans 17 amino acids. CDR1 is SGHTA, CDR2 FQGNSA, per germline. V lost 4 bases to trimming and J lost 0 bases; unmatched junction nucleotides: 4. CDR3 bases: TGTGCCAGCAGCTCGGGACTAGCGGAGGCGAACACCGGGGAGCTGTTTTTT. Amino acid sequence: CASSSGLAEANTGELFF.

V and J are TRBV10-3 and TRBJ1-2; 12 nucleotides agree with TRBD1. CDR3 length: 17 amino acids. Trimming removed 5 bases from V and 4 bases from J; junction bases left unmatched: 11. Germline lookup yields CDR1 ENHRY and CDR2 SYGVKD. As DNA, the CDR3 is TGTGCCATCAGTCCCACAGCGGGACAGGGGGCAAGCTATGGCTACACCTTC. It specifies CAISPTAGQGASYGYTF.

CDR3 DNA sequence: TGTGCCAGCAGCCAATCGGACAGGCTGAACACTGAAGCTTTCTTT. Protein: CASSQSDRLNTEAFF. The rearrangement joins TRBV5-6 to TRBJ1-1; 7 positions match TRBD1. Losses at the gene ends were 4 bases for V and 0 bases for J; bases not matched to a gene: 6. CDR1 and CDR2 (germline): SGHDT, YYEEEE. The CDR3 is 15 amino acids.

The CDR3 bases are TGTGCCAGCAGTGAAGGATGGGACACCTATAGCAATCAGCCCCAGCATTTT. Translation gives CASSEGWDTYSNQPQHF. The chain combines TRBV6-1 with TRBJ1-5, with a tentative D call TRBD1 (6 bases). The CDR3 totals 17 residues. CDR1 and CDR2 (germline): MNHNS, SASEGT. The V end lost 1 base, the J end lost 0 bases, and 13 bases lay between the germline ends.

In this sample, this clone turned up once. J is TRBJ2-1 and V is TRBV19; possible D gene TRBD2, 5 bases. The germline CDR1 and CDR2 sequences are LNHDA and SQIVND (reference sequence). The CDR3 loop spans 13 amino acids. V dropped 3 bases and J dropped 5 bases, with 8 bases sitting between them. CDR3 DNA sequence: TGTGCCAGTAGTATCTGGAGGCACAATGAGCAGTTCTTC. Its protein product is CASSIWRHNEQFF.

V and J are TRBV5-8 and TRBJ1-6; TRBD1 matches 8 bases. After removal of 4 bases from V and 9 bases from J, the junction contained 9 bases not matched to a gene. This CDR3 spans 15 amino acids. Germline V gene lookup returns CDR1 SGHTS and CDR2 YDEGEE. The CDR3 DNA sequence: TGTGCCAGCAGCCTGGCCCAGGGGGCGATTTCACCCCTCCACTTT. As protein: CASSLAQGAISPLHF.

V and J are TRBV10-3 and TRBJ2-1; 9 bases align to TRBD1. The CDR3 has 16 amino acids. V shed 0 bases and J 5 bases; nucleotides not matched to a gene: 5. Looked up from germline, CDR1 is ENHRY and CDR2 is SYGVKD. The CDR3 DNA reads as TGTGCCATCAGTGAGTCTTGGGGACAGGGTGACAATGAGCAGTTCTTC. This codes for CAISESWGQGDNEQFF.

The chain is built from TRBV18 and TRBJ2-3; D is unclear. CDR3 length equals 13 residues. Trimming took 6 bases from V and 0 from J, leaving 7 bases between them. The germline V gene encodes CDR1 KGHSH and CDR2 LQKENI. DNA for the CDR3: TGTGCCAGCTCGAAAGCTAGCACAGATACGCAGTATTTT. It encodes CASSKASTDTQYF. The whole variable domain, remainder taken from reference TRBV18 and TRBJ2-3, is NAGVMQNPRHLVRRRGQEARLRCSPMKGHSHVYWYRQLPEEGLKFMVYLQKENIIDESGMPKERFSAEFPKEGPSILRIQQVVRGDSAAYFCASSKASTDTQYFGPGTRLTVL.

J is TRBJ1-1 and V is TRBV3-1 (or the pseudogene TRBV3-2), with TRBD1 matching 8 bases. With V trimmed by 8 bases and J by 1 base, 6 bases remained unmatched. Germline lookup yields CDR1 LGHDT and CDR2 YNNKEL (reference sequence). The CDR3 spans 14 residues. CDR3 protein: CASVRTGGNTEAFF. DNA of the CDR3: TGTGCCAGCGTCCGCACAGGGGGGAACACTGAAGCTTTCTTT.

The chain has TRBV7-9 and TRBJ2-1; weak D call: TRBD2 (6 bases). V dropped 2 bases and J dropped 10 bases, with 15 bases sitting between them. The CDR3 consists of 14 residues. CDR1 and CDR2 (germline): SEHNR, FQNEAQ (reference sequence). CDR3 sequence reads: CASSLPIGAGEQFF. The CDR3 region has the DNA TGTGCCAGCAGCTTACCCATCGGGGCGGGGGAGCAGTTCTTC.

This rearrangement joins TRBV3-1 (or the pseudogene TRBV3-2) to TRBJ2-1; TRBD1 matches at 9 bases. V shed 6 bases and J 3 bases; nucleotides not matched to a gene: 9. CDR1 LGHDT and CDR2 YNNKEL come from the germline V gene (reference sequence). This CDR3 contains 16 residues. CDR3: CASRSTDRGDYNEQFF. As DNA, the CDR3 is TGTGCCAGCAGATCGACGGACAGGGGCGACTACAATGAGCAGTTCTTC.

The CDR3 bases are TGTGCCAGCAATCGGGAGAGCACCGGGGAGCTGTTTTTT. Translating it yields CASNRESTGELFF. This chain joins TRBV12-3 or TRBV12-4 and TRBJ2-2, with D perhaps matching TRBD2 (6 bases). V lost 7 bases and J lost 4, with 10 bases in between. CDR3 length: 13 amino acids.

The table lists this clone with a few counts. V gene TRBV5-4 combines with J gene TRBJ1-4; D is unclear. The V gene's germline CDR1 is SGHNT and CDR2 YYREEE (reference sequence). This CDR3 region has 16 residues. V was cut by 3 bases and J by 0 bases, with 12 bases left in between. For the CDR3, the DNA is TGTGCCAGCAGCTCACAATTCGATACAACTAATGAAAAACTGTTTTTT. This codes for CASSSQFDTTNEKLFF.

V and J are TRBV30 and TRBJ1-4; no reliable D call. V was trimmed by 0 bases and J by 8 bases, leaving 16 bases between them. Germline V gives CDR1 GTSNPN, CDR2 SVGIG (reference sequence). The CDR3 runs to 15 residues. The CDR3 nucleotides read TGTGCCTGGAGTGTACGCGGGCCGGTGGGAGAAAAACTGTTTTTT. This sequence encodes CAWSVRGPVGEKLFF.

The chain employs TRBV2 and TRBJ2-7; TRBD1 matches 9 bases. The CDR3 loop spans 13 amino acids. Germline V gene lookup returns CDR1 SNHLY and CDR2 FYNNEI. V was pared by 6 bases and J by 5 bases, with 5 bases of the junction left unmatched. DNA for the CDR3: TGTGCCAGCAGAAGAGGGACAGGGAACGAGCAGTACTTC. Translating gives CASRRGTGNEQYF.

The chain recombines TRBV11-2 with TRBJ2-1; 9 nucleotides align to TRBD2. V shed 2 bases, J shed 7 bases, and the junction held 6 bases outside the gene matches. This CDR3 is 15 amino acids long. CDR1 and CDR2 (germline): SGHAT, FQNNGV. This CDR3 reads CASSLQRGDNNEQFF. For the CDR3, the DNA is TGTGCCAGCAGCTTACAGCGGGGGGACAATAATGAGCAGTTCTTC.

This chain links TRBV27 with TRBJ1-2, with 7 bases aligning to TRBD1. V was clipped by 3 bases and J by 3 bases; unmatched bases: 4. Germline-derived CDR1 and CDR2 are MNHEY and SMNVEV (reference sequence). CDR3 size: 14 residues. CDR3 sequence (DNA): TGTGCCAGCAGTTTGTACAGGGGTGACTATGGCTACACCTTC. It specifies CASSLYRGDYGYTF.

This clone was recorded only once. The rearrangement links TRBV24-1 to TRBJ2-1, with D possibly matching TRBD1 (5 bases). V lost 4 bases and J lost 8, with 14 bases in between. Germline V CDR1 and CDR2: KGHDR, SFDVKD. The CDR3 loop spans 14 amino acids. The CDR3 spells CATSDAKIRDEQFF. In DNA, the CDR3 is TGTGCCACCAGTGACGCTAAAATCAGGGATGAGCAGTTCTTC.

The gene calls are TRBV4-1 and TRBJ1-4; no clear D gene. From germline, CDR1 is MGHRA and CDR2 YSYEKL. This CDR3 region has 16 residues. V was pared by 1 base and J by 0 bases, with 9 bases between. The DNA for the CDR3 is TGCGCCAGCAGCCAAGTCGTACGCGCAACTAATGAAAAACTGTTTTTT. It yields the protein CASSQVVRATNEKLFF.

This clone was observed once. The chain is built from TRBV19 and TRBJ1-2; tentatively, D is TRBD1 (6 bases). This CDR3 is 17 amino acids long. V lost 5 bases and J 2 bases, leaving 21 bases between the germline ends. Germline CDR1 and CDR2: LNHDA and SQIVND (reference sequence). The CDR3 region is CASSPHLDRLNNYGYTF. CDR3 nucleotides: TGTGCCAGTAGTCCTCACCTGGACAGACTAAACAACTATGGCTACACCTTC.

The rearrangement links TRBV7-9 to TRBJ2-1, with TRBD1 matching over 7 bases. Germline CDR1 reads SEHNR; CDR2 reads FQNEAQ (reference sequence). V lost 4 bases and J lost 4; bases outside the gene matches: 10. The CDR3 sequence is 16 residues long. The CDR3 DNA reads as TGTGCCAGCAGCTCCAGACAGGGTTCGGTTTACAATGAGCAGTTCTTC. Encoded protein: CASSSRQGSVYNEQFF.

This sequence joins TRBV10-3 and TRBJ1-1; tentative D call: TRBD1 (5 bases). V was shortened by 3 bases and J by 8 bases, with 19 bases between the two germline ends. The CDR3 runs to 15 residues. Germline V gives CDR1 ENHRY, CDR2 SYGVKD. The CDR3 here is CAISDPVGGDGEAFF. In DNA, the CDR3 is TGTGCCATCAGTGACCCGGTGGGAGGGGACGGAGAAGCTTTCTTT.

The chain employs TRBV27 and TRBJ2-1; the match to TRBD2 covers 7 bases. Per the germline V gene, CDR1 is MNHEY and CDR2 is SMNVEV (reference sequence). This CDR3 spans 15 amino acids. With 2 bases clipped from V and 4 bases from J, the junction kept 5 bases outside the gene matches. CDR3 region: CASSLTSGVYNEQFF. The CDR3 DNA sequence: TGTGCCAGCAGTTTAACCAGCGGGGTATACAATGAGCAGTTCTTC.

This chain connects TRBV4-1 to TRBJ1-1; unclear D gene. Germline V CDR1 and CDR2: MGHRA, YSYEKL. The V gene lost 1 base and the J gene lost 3 bases, with 9 bases spanning the gap. The CDR3 consists of 14 residues. In DNA, the CDR3 is TGCGCCAGCAGCCAAGTGAGTTTGGACACTGAAGCTTTCTTT. Amino acids: CASSQVSLDTEAFF.

This chain joins TRBV7-2 and TRBJ1-2; D is possibly TRBD1 (6 bases). Germline CDR1 SGHTA, CDR2 FQGNSA. The CDR3 has 15 residues. The V end was cut by 0 bases, the J end by 3 bases, with 11 bases between. CDR3 region: CASSLARQADYGYTF. CDR3 in DNA: TGTGCCAGCAGCTTAGCCCGACAGGCGGACTATGGCTACACCTTC.

V gene TRBV18 combines with J gene TRBJ1-1; possible D gene TRBD1, 5 bases. The V end was cut by 3 bases, the J end by 4 bases, with 12 bases between. The CDR3 loop spans 14 amino acids. Germline CDR1 is KGHSH and CDR2 is LQKENI. CDR3 in DNA: TGTGCCAGCTCACCCCCCCAGGGCGTCACTGAAGCTTTCTTT. It translates to CASSPPQGVTEAFF.